Listed below are T cell receptor beta chains from one sample, sequenced in a study of blood T cell repertoires in COVID-19. Sequencing used immunoSEQ multiplex PCR; TCRdb keeps in-frame clones, though not all of them. The sample includes a few hundred thousand clones, about 90% of them seen just once. The sequencing sample was made of PBMCs or T cells enriched from blood (not recorded which). These receptors all come from a man between 25 and 39 years old who had been exposed to COVID-19. CDR3s include the opening cysteine and the closing phenylalanine or tryptophan. The D gene is left open where the match is weak. The listing skips clone size in some rows; elsewhere it reads once, few, many or a size class.

V gene	clone size	J gene	D gene	CDR3 protein	CDR3 DNA
TRBV15	NA	TRBJ1-6	NA	CATSSTYSGSPLHF	TGTGCCACCAGCAGCACTTACAGTGGCTCACCCCTCCACTTT
TRBV15	NA	TRBJ2-5	NA	CATSTGAGGETQYF	TGTGCCACGAGCACCGGGGCCGGAGGGGAGACCCAGTACTTC
TRBV10-3	NA	TRBJ2-1	TRBD2	CAISEGSGARYEQFF	TGTGCCATCAGTGAGGGAAGCGGGGCGAGATATGAGCAGTTCTTC
TRBV5-6	NA	TRBJ1-4	TRBD1	CASSSMRDSNEKLFF	TGTGCCAGCAGCTCCATGAGGGACAGTAATGAAAAACTGTTTTTT
TRBV18	NA	TRBJ1-1	TRBD1	CASSTNTGDGEAFF	TGTGCCAGCTCAACCAATACAGGGGACGGTGAAGCTTTCTTT
TRBV5-1	once	TRBJ2-7	TRBD1	CASSNWDSAYEQYF	TGCGCCAGCAGCAACTGGGACAGCGCCTACGAGCAGTACTTC
TRBV9	NA	TRBJ2-3	TRBD2	CASSLRTSGDGDTQYF	TGTGCCAGCAGCCTCCGGACTAGCGGGGACGGGGATACGCAGTATTTT
TRBV4-3	NA	TRBJ2-4	NA	CASSQGSPGAKNIQYF	TGCGCCAGCAGCCAAGGGAGCCCAGGGGCCAAAAACATTCAGTACTTC
TRBV5-4	NA	TRBJ2-5	NA	CASSLRSGTRQETQYF	TGTGCCAGCAGCTTACGAAGCGGGACAAGGCAAGAGACCCAGTACTTC
TRBV5-4	NA	TRBJ2-2	TRBD2	CASSPPTQRGLDGELFF	TGTGCCAGCAGCCCCCCCACCCAGCGGGGGTTAGACGGGGAGCTGTTTTTT
TRBV9	once	TRBJ1-5	TRBD1	CASSEGQGRSNQPQHF	TGTGCCAGCAGCGAGGGACAGGGGCGTAGCAATCAGCCCCAGCATTTT
TRBV12-3/TRBV12-4	NA	TRBJ1-2	TRBD1	CASSLRDRAGYTF	TGTGCCAGCAGCCTCCGGGACAGAGCCGGCTACACCTTC
TRBV21-1	NA	TRBJ2-3	NA	CASSKAGEGTDTQYF	TGTGCCAGCAGCAAAGCGGGGGAGGGGACAGATACGCAGTATTTT
TRBV5-1	NA	TRBJ1-2	NA	CASSFRGKNPGYTF	TGCGCCAGCAGCTTCCGGGGAAAGAATCCAGGCTACACCTTC
TRBV2	NA	TRBJ1-1	NA	CASSGRGGHWNTEAFF	TGTGCCAGCAGTGGGAGGGGAGGGCATTGGAACACTGAAGCTTTCTTT
TRBV5-1	NA	TRBJ1-4	TRBD1	CASSVTGATNEKLFF	TGCGCCAGCAGCGTGACAGGGGCAACTAATGAAAAACTGTTTTTT
TRBV2	NA	TRBJ1-2	NA	CASRPPGFGRGGYTF	TGTGCCAGCAGGCCTCCGGGGTTCGGTCGAGGTGGCTACACCTTC
TRBV10-1	NA	TRBJ2-7	TRBD1	CASSGDRGYEQYF	TGCGCCAGCAGTGGGGACAGGGGCTACGAGCAGTACTTC
TRBV11-2	NA	TRBJ1-1	NA	CASSLGRRVGTEAFF	TGTGCCAGCAGCTTAGGGCGCAGGGTAGGCACTGAAGCTTTCTTT
TRBV5-4	NA	TRBJ1-3	TRBD1	CASSLNRGISGNTIYF	TGTGCCAGCAGCTTGAACAGGGGGATCTCTGGAAACACCATATATTTT
TRBV4-1	NA	TRBJ2-7	TRBD2	CASAYGGSDEQYF	TGCGCCTCGGCCTACGGGGGGTCCGACGAGCAGTACTTC
TRBV27	NA	TRBJ2-6	NA	CASIGLRSGANVLTF	TGTGCCAGCATCGGACTACGCTCTGGGGCCAACGTCCTGACTTTC
TRBV7-9	NA	TRBJ2-2	TRBD2	CASRPMTSGTFTGELFF	TGTGCCAGCAGACCAATGACTAGCGGGACCTTCACCGGGGAGCTGTTTTTT
TRBV3-1/TRBV3-2	NA	TRBJ1-3	NA	CASSTNGNTIYF	TGTGCCAGCAGCACAAATGGAAACACCATATATTTT
TRBV4-3	NA	TRBJ2-1	NA	CASSQDQASNEQFF	TGCGCCAGCAGCCAAGACCAGGCGAGCAATGAGCAGTTCTTC
TRBV5-6	NA	TRBJ2-5	NA	CASSSLLLGGETQYF	TGTGCCAGCAGCTCCCTGCTTTTGGGGGGAGAGACCCAGTACTTC
TRBV9	NA	TRBJ2-1	NA	CASSVEGRTYNEQFF	TGTGCCAGCAGCGTAGAGGGGAGGACCTACAATGAGCAGTTCTTC
TRBV9	NA	TRBJ1-3	TRBD1	CASSPSADRGSSGNTIYF	TGTGCCAGCAGCCCCTCGGCGGACAGGGGGTCGTCTGGAAACACCATATATTTT
TRBV5-1	NA	TRBJ1-5	TRBD1	CASSLAGGGLDQPQHF	TGCGCCAGCAGCTTGGCAGGGGGCGGCTTAGATCAGCCCCAGCATTTT
TRBV2	NA	TRBJ1-2	NA	CASNQPGGYSLGYGYTF	TGTGCCAGCAACCAACCCGGAGGGTACAGTTTGGGGTATGGCTACACCTTC
TRBV7-2	NA	TRBJ2-7	NA	CASSSIASSYEQYF	TGTGCCAGCAGCTCCATTGCGTCCTCCTACGAGCAGTACTTC
TRBV14	once	TRBJ1-1	NA	CASSLGSDTEAFF	TGTGCCAGCAGCCTTGGTTCGGACACTGAAGCTTTCTTT
TRBV6-5	NA	TRBJ1-2	NA	CASRETTPIDGYTF	TGTGCCAGCAGAGAGACAACCCCAATCGATGGCTACACCTTC
TRBV7-2	NA	TRBJ1-4	NA	CASSLAGRRANEKLFF	TGTGCCAGCAGCCTGGCGGGCCGGCGGGCTAATGAAAAACTGTTTTTT
TRBV30	NA	TRBJ2-7	TRBD2	CAWKASGVYEQYF	TGTGCCTGGAAGGCTAGCGGGGTGTACGAGCAGTACTTC
TRBV4-1	NA	TRBJ1-3	NA	CASSQDWGRRTASGNTIYF	TGCGCCAGCAGCCAAGACTGGGGTCGGCGGACAGCTTCCGGAAACACCATATATTTT
TRBV10-3	NA	TRBJ1-6	TRBD1	CAISSTDRIDSPLHF	TGTGCCATCAGTTCTACGGACAGGATAGATTCACCCCTCCACTTT
TRBV18	NA	TRBJ2-3	TRBD1	CASSPRDRGSTDTQYF	TGTGCCAGCTCACCCCGGGACAGGGGGAGCACAGATACGCAGTATTTT
TRBV5-1	NA	TRBJ1-1	NA	CASKMEGPGHTEAFF	TGCGCCAGCAAGATGGAGGGACCGGGCCACACTGAAGCTTTCTTT
TRBV9	NA	TRBJ2-5	NA	CASSVADKTRSETQYF	TGTGCCAGCAGCGTAGCGGACAAGACAAGATCAGAGACCCAGTACTTC